The rows below give T cell receptor beta chains drawn from one sample of a study of CD8 T cells in ankylosing spondylitis. From the 5' RACE reads, TCRdb called clonotypes with MiXCR, one entry per CDR3 protein. The table shows some 120,000 distinct CDR3 sequences, with 6% to 8.5% occurring only once. Material: blood, either unsorted or a sorted T cell fraction (not recorded which). These receptors were obtained from a male donor with ankylosing spondylitis or in good health (not recorded which). CDR3s include the opening cysteine and the closing phenylalanine or tryptophan. A D gene is named only where the DNA matches it firmly. The listing skips clone size in some rows; elsewhere it reads once, few, many or a size class.

CDR3	DNA	V	size	D	J
CASSDWTLRANYGYTF	TGTGCCAGCAGCGATTGGACACTCCGGGCCAACTATGGCTACACCTTC	TRBV7-2	many	NA	TRBJ1-2
CASSVWAGNEQFF	TGTGCCAGCAGCGTCTGGGCGGGCAATGAGCAGTTCTTC	TRBV9	many	NA	TRBJ2-1
CSAVQGRPEAFF	TGCAGTGCCGTACAGGGGAGGCCTGAAGCTTTCTTT	TRBV20-1	many	TRBD1	TRBJ1-1
CASSIFGGTQPQHF	TGTGCCAGTAGTATTTTTGGAGGAACACAGCCCCAGCATTTT	TRBV19	NA	NA	TRBJ1-5
CASSTSPFRTDTQYF	TGTGCCAGCAGTACGAGCCCCTTCCGGACAGATACGCAGTATTTT	TRBV6-1	many	NA	TRBJ2-3
CASSFPDRFGAFF	TGTGCCAGCAGCTTCCCGGACAGGTTCGGGGCTTTCTTT	TRBV6-2/TRBV6-3	many	TRBD1	TRBJ1-1
CASSSGQMGNTIYF	TGTGCCAGCAGCTCGGGACAGATGGGAAACACCATATATTTT	TRBV7-9	many	TRBD1	TRBJ1-3
CASSLVGATADTQYF	TGCGCCAGCAGCTTGGTGGGGGCGACGGCAGATACGCAGTATTTT	TRBV5-1	many	NA	TRBJ2-3
CASSLEPPFSGANVLTF	TGTGCCAGCAGCTTAGAGCCCCCCTTTTCTGGGGCCAACGTCCTGACTTTC	TRBV7-6	many	NA	TRBJ2-6
CASSWPGGDEKLFF	TGTGCCAGCAGCTGGCCAGGGGGCGATGAAAAACTGTTTTTT	TRBV5-6	many	TRBD1	TRBJ1-4
CASGGQLTDTQYF	TGTGCCAGCGGTGGACAGCTCACAGATACGCAGTATTTT	TRBV12-3/TRBV12-4	many	NA	TRBJ2-3
CSARVGRGPEAFF	TGCAGTGCTAGAGTAGGTAGGGGCCCTGAAGCTTTCTTT	TRBV20-1	many	NA	TRBJ1-1
CASSEEGVGTDTQYF	TGTGCCAGCAGTGAGGAGGGAGTAGGCACAGATACGCAGTATTTT	TRBV2	many	NA	TRBJ2-3
CASSPVRRGDTQYF	TGTGCCAGCAGCCCCGTACGGCGCGGAGATACGCAGTATTTT	TRBV3-1	NA	NA	TRBJ2-3
CASSLSFQETQYF	TGTGCCAGCAGCTTGAGTTTCCAAGAGACCCAGTACTTC	TRBV7-6	NA	NA	TRBJ2-5
CSARPAWREETQYF	TGCAGTGCTAGGCCCGCCTGGCGGGAAGAGACCCAGTACTTC	TRBV20-1	many	NA	TRBJ2-5
CASSLEFVTGELFF	TGCGCCAGCAGCTTGGAGTTTGTCACCGGGGAGCTGTTTTTT	TRBV5-1	many	NA	TRBJ2-2
CASSPNPFTGTAYDEKLFF	TGTGCCAGCAGCCCCAATCCCTTTACCGGGACAGCCTATGATGAAAAACTGTTTTTT	TRBV9	many	TRBD1	TRBJ1-4
CATSKAEKTYEQYF	TGTGCCACCAGCAAGGCAGAGAAAACCTACGAGCAGTACTTC	TRBV15	many	NA	TRBJ2-7
CSALTGGKYNEQFF	TGCAGTGCCCTTACAGGGGGCAAGTACAATGAGCAGTTCTTC	TRBV20-1	many	TRBD1	TRBJ2-1
CASSLEGERAEAFF	TGTGCCAGCAGTTTAGAGGGCGAAAGGGCTGAAGCTTTCTTT	TRBV12-3/TRBV12-4	many	NA	TRBJ1-1
CASSRTDSSYNSPLHF	TGTGCCAGCAGCCGGACAGACAGCTCCTATAATTCACCCCTCCACTTT	TRBV27	many	NA	TRBJ1-6
CSARIGDSHYGYTF	TGCAGTGCTAGAATTGGGGATTCGCACTATGGCTACACCTTC	TRBV20-1	many	NA	TRBJ1-2
CASSTGQGGTDTQYF	TGTGCCAGCAGCACAGGACAGGGGGGCACAGATACGCAGTATTTT	TRBV5-6	many	TRBD1	TRBJ2-3
CSAALYRGQGNTIYF	TGCAGTGCTGCCCTTTACAGGGGGCAAGGAAACACCATATATTTT	TRBV20-1	many	TRBD1	TRBJ1-3
CASSFNIHSNQPQHF	TGTGCCAGCAGCTTTAATATACACAGCAATCAGCCCCAGCATTTT	TRBV5-5	many	NA	TRBJ1-5
CASRTGGTGELFF	TGTGCCAGTAGGACAGGGGGGACCGGGGAGCTGTTTTTT	TRBV19	few	TRBD1	TRBJ2-2
CASSRLSGGTDTQYF	TGTGCCAGCAGCCGGCTATCGGGGGGCACAGATACGCAGTATTTT	TRBV7-3	many	NA	TRBJ2-3
CASSLEGGWTKNIQYF	TGCGCCAGCAGCTTGGAAGGGGGCTGGACCAAAAACATTCAGTACTTC	TRBV5-1	many	TRBD1	TRBJ2-4
CASSVAGGGNEQFF	TGTGCCAGCAGTGTAGCGGGAGGGGGAAATGAGCAGTTCTTC	TRBV7-3	NA	TRBD2	TRBJ2-1
CASSLVPGVNQPQHF	TGCGCCAGCAGCTTGGTGCCAGGGGTTAATCAGCCCCAGCATTTT	TRBV5-1	many	NA	TRBJ1-5
CASTRLRSYNEQFF	TGTGCCAGCACCCGGCTACGCTCCTACAATGAGCAGTTCTTC	TRBV28	many	NA	TRBJ2-1
CASADRGLWGEKLFF	TGTGCCAGCGCCGACCGCGGGCTTTGGGGAGAAAAACTGTTTTTT	TRBV2	many	NA	TRBJ1-4
CASSPPRGNEQFF	TGTGCCAGCTCACCACCGCGGGGGAATGAGCAGTTCTTC	TRBV18	many	TRBD2	TRBJ2-1
CASTRGVNTGELFF	TGTGCCAGTACCCGCGGGGTGAACACCGGGGAGCTGTTTTTT	TRBV12-3/TRBV12-4	many	NA	TRBJ2-2
CASSLAVLNTGELFF	TGCGCCAGCAGCTTAGCGGTCCTGAACACCGGGGAGCTGTTTTTT	TRBV5-1	many	NA	TRBJ2-2
CSVAFPAGVRNEQFF	TGCAGCGTTGCTTTTCCAGCGGGAGTAAGGAATGAGCAGTTCTTC	TRBV29-1	many	TRBD2	TRBJ2-1
CASSLNVGANEQFF	TGTGCCAGCAGTTTGAACGTCGGAGCCAATGAGCAGTTCTTC	TRBV12-3/TRBV12-4	many	NA	TRBJ2-1
CATDGHSNQPQHF	TGTGCCACGGACGGTCATAGCAATCAGCCCCAGCATTTT	TRBV30	many	NA	TRBJ1-5
CASHLRTGADQPQHF	TGTGCCAGCCACTTACGGACGGGAGCCGATCAGCCCCAGCATTTT	TRBV13	many	NA	TRBJ1-5
CASSLVLSAMETQYF	TGTGCCAGCAGCTTAGTTCTTAGCGCCATGGAGACCCAGTACTTC	TRBV11-2	few	NA	TRBJ2-5